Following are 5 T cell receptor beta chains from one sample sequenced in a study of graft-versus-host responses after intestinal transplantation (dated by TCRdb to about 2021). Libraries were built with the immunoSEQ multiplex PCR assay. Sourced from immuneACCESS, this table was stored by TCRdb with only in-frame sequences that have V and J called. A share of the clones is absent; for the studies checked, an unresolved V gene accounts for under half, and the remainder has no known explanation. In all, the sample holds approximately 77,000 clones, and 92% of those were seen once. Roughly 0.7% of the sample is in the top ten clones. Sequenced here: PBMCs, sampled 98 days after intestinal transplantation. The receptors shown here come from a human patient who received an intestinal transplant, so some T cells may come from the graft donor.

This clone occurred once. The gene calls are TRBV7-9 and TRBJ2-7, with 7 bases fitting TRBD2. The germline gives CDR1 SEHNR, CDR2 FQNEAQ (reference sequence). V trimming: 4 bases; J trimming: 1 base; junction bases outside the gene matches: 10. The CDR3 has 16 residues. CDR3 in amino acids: CASSWIAGDPSYEQYF. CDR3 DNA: TGTGCCAGCAGCTGGATAGCGGGCGACCCTTCCTACGAGCAGTACTTC.

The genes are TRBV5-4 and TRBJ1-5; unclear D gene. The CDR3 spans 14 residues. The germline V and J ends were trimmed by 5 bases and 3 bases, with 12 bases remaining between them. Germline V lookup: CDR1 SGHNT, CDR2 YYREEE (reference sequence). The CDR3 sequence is CASSVVGDNQPQHF. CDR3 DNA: TGTGCCAGCAGTGTGGTGGGTGACAATCAGCCCCAGCATTTT.

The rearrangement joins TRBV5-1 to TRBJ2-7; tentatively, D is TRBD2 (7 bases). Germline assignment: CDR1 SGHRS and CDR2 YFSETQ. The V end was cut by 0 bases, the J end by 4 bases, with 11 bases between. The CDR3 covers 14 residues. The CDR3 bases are TGCGCCAGCAGCTTGGCGGGGGGCGCGTACGAGCAGTACTTC. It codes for CASSLAGGAYEQYF.

In DNA form, the CDR3 reads TGTGCCAGCAGCGATACAGGGGCAAATTCACCCCTCCACTTT. Translation gives CASSDTGANSPLHF. The genes are TRBV9 and TRBJ1-6, with TRBD1 matching 7 bases. The CDR3 spans 14 residues. J was trimmed by 7 bases and V by 3 bases; bases with no gene match: 4. Germline V gene data show CDR1 as SGDLS and CDR2 as YYNGEE.

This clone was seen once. The CDR3, as DNA: TGTGCCAGCAGCTTAGGAAGCCGGGGGTCGAACACTGAAGCTTTCTTT. Protein product: CASSLGSRGSNTEAFF. This chain joins TRBV7-6 and TRBJ1-1; weak D call: TRBD1 (5 bases). Trimming stripped 1 base from V and 1 base from J, with 13 bases between. This CDR3 contains 16 residues. CDR1 and CDR2 (germline): SGHVS, FNYEAQ.